These 14 T cell receptor beta chains came from one sample sequenced in a study of blood T cells in healthy people across ages. Next came a second PCR, run for about 7 to 12 cycles, which used a sample-barcoded 5' primer along with a J-beta primer mix. A single record per CDR3 protein comes from TCRdb applying MiXCR to the 5' RACE reads. The sample lists under 1,000,000 distinct CDR3 sequences; about 36% were seen once. The specimen was blood. The receptor set was obtained from a man aged 18 to 29 in good health.

The chain employs TRBV19 and TRBJ2-7; D is ambiguous. V was clipped by 3 bases and J by 0 bases, with 9 bases between them. The CDR3 consists of 14 residues. The germline V gene encodes CDR1 LNHDA and CDR2 SQIVND (reference sequence). The CDR3 region is CASSMVGSSYEQYF. The CDR3 DNA is TGTGCCAGTAGTATGGTCGGTAGCTCCTACGAGCAGTACTTC. Looking up the rest from reference TRBV19 and TRBJ2-7 gives the full variable domain: DGGITQSPKYLFRKEGQNVTLSCEQNLNHDAMYWYRQDPGQGLRLIYYSQIVNDFQKGDIAEGYSVSREKKESFPLTVTSAQKNPTAFYLCASSMVGSSYEQYFGPGTRLTVT.

The CDR3 nucleotides read TGTGCCAGCACCCTCTCGAGCGGGCGCACAGATACGCAGTATTTT. Its protein product is CASTLSSGRTDTQYF. V and J are TRBV12-3 or TRBV12-4 and TRBJ2-3, with D possibly TRBD2 on 6 matching bases. The CDR3 totals 15 residues. The V end was cut by 7 bases, the J end by 1 base, with 15 bases between.

The chain links TRBV10-3 to TRBJ1-2, with 7 bases identical to TRBD1. This CDR3 is built from 13 residues. V lost 6 bases and J lost 8; bases outside the gene matches: 9. CDR1 and CDR2 from the germline V gene are ENHRY and SYGVKD. CDR3 DNA: TGTGCCATCAGCGGGACAGCGATACTGGGCTACACCTTC. As protein: CAISGTAILGYTF.

In the case of this clonotype: The junction departs from germline at one end; a sequencing error may be responsible. The genes are TRBV27 and TRBJ1-1; 8 bases agree with TRBD1. The CDR3 runs 13 residues. The germline V gene has CDR1 MNHEY and CDR2 SMNVEV (reference sequence). The CDR3 nucleotides are TGTGTCAGCACGGGGACAGGTTTCACTGAAGCTTTCTTT. Translation: CVSTGTGFTEAFF.

The chain is built from TRBV6-5 and TRBJ2-1; maybe TRBD1 (6 bases). The germline V gene encodes CDR1 MNHEY and CDR2 SVGAGI. The CDR3 consists of 14 residues. Trimming pared 6 bases from V and 4 bases from J, leaving 13 bases between. This CDR3 reads CASRGPGQYNEQFF. As DNA, the CDR3 is TGTGCCAGCAGGGGACCCGGACAGTACAATGAGCAGTTCTTC.

J is TRBJ1-5 and V is TRBV6-5; 8 bases match TRBD1. After removal of 6 bases from V and 4 bases from J, the junction contained 2 bases not matched to a gene. The CDR3 consists of 13 residues. Germline CDR1 reads MNHEY; CDR2 reads SVGAGI. CDR3 coding DNA: TGTGCCAGCAGCCAGGGGGCGAATCAGCCCCAGCATTTT. This sequence encodes CASSQGANQPQHF.

This clonotype was seen a handful of times. This rearrangement joins TRBV28 to TRBJ2-7; no reliable D call. Between the trimmed V and J ends, which lost 5 bases and 2 bases, there was a span of 13 bases. This CDR3 is built from 14 residues. In germline, CDR1 is MDHEN, CDR2 SYDVKM. The CDR3 sequence: CASSPSRKTYEQYF. The CDR3 nucleotides read TGTGCCAGCAGTCCGTCCAGGAAGACCTACGAGCAGTACTTC.

The rearrangement links TRBV10-3 to TRBJ2-2; D remains unclear. Per germline, CDR1 ENHRY and CDR2 SYGVKD. The germline V and J ends were trimmed by 2 bases and 5 bases, with 6 bases remaining between them. This CDR3 is built from 13 residues. CDR3 sequence (DNA): TGTGCCATCAGTGAGAGCATAACCGGGGAGCTGTTTTTT. This sequence encodes CAISESITGELFF.

The V call is TRBV11-2, the J call TRBJ2-2; D might be TRBD2 (5 bases). Germline CDR1 reads SGHAT; CDR2 reads FQNNGV. CDR3 length: 15 amino acids. The V gene lost 5 bases and the J gene lost 6 bases, with 16 bases spanning the gap. DNA for the CDR3: TGTGCCAGCAGCCCCGTATACGGGAAGGCCGGGGAGCTGTTTTTT. Translation gives CASSPVYGKAGELFF.

This clonotype has just one count. The genes are TRBV29-1 and TRBJ2-3; the D gene is possibly TRBD2 (5 bases). CDR3 length: 13 residues. Between the trimmed V and J ends, which lost 4 bases and 0 bases, there was a span of 8 bases. The V gene's germline CDR1 is SQVTM and CDR2 ANQGSEA. CDR3 sequence reads: CSVVRGSTDTQYF. The DNA of the CDR3 is TGCAGCGTTGTACGGGGTAGCACAGATACGCAGTATTTT.

This sequence joins TRBV7-9 and TRBJ1-1; D not certain. The CDR3 covers 16 residues. Looked up from germline, CDR1 is SEHNR and CDR2 is FQNEAQ (reference sequence). The V and J ends lost 2 bases and 1 base respectively, with 14 bases between them. CDR3: CASSLLVTETNTEAFF. In nucleotides, the CDR3 is TGTGCCAGCAGCTTATTGGTGACGGAGACGAACACTGAAGCTTTCTTT.

This clonotype was detected many times. The chain joins TRBV7-9 to TRBJ1-2; D not certain. Germline CDR1 is SEHNR and CDR2 is FQNEAQ (reference sequence). The CDR3 extends over 19 amino acids. The V gene lost 5 bases and the J gene lost 1 base, with 26 bases spanning the gap. The CDR3 spells CASSHHGPDGGPYNYGYTF. The CDR3 DNA is TGTGCCAGCAGCCACCATGGACCCGACGGCGGTCCCTATAACTATGGCTACACCTTC. Combining the CDR3 with reference TRBV7-9 and TRBJ1-2 gives the whole variable domain DTGVSQNPRHKITKRGQNVTFRCDPISEHNRLYWYRQTLGQGPEFLTYFQNEAQLEKSRLLSDRFSAERPKGSFSTLEIQRTEQGDSAMYLCASSHHGPDGGPYNYGYTFGSGTRLTVV.

The sample holds a few counts of this clonotype. The chain employs TRBV6-5 and TRBJ1-1, with D unresolved. V dropped 0 bases and J dropped 5 bases, with 16 bases sitting between them. CDR1 is MNHEY, CDR2 SVGAGI, per germline. This CDR3 is built from 16 residues. This chain's CDR3 is CASSYSLSEGRTEAFF. Written as DNA, the CDR3 is TGTGCCAGCAGTTACTCGTTGTCAGAGGGTCGGACTGAAGCTTTCTTT.

Only a few counts were recorded for this clonotype. This chain links TRBV7-2 with TRBJ1-2; D is undetermined. This CDR3 contains 12 residues. Trimming pared 5 bases from V and 5 bases from J, leaving 9 bases between. Germline lookup yields CDR1 SGHTA and CDR2 FQGNSA. This CDR3 is CASSPDMYGYTF. CDR3 nucleotides: TGTGCCAGCAGCCCCGACATGTATGGCTACACCTTC.